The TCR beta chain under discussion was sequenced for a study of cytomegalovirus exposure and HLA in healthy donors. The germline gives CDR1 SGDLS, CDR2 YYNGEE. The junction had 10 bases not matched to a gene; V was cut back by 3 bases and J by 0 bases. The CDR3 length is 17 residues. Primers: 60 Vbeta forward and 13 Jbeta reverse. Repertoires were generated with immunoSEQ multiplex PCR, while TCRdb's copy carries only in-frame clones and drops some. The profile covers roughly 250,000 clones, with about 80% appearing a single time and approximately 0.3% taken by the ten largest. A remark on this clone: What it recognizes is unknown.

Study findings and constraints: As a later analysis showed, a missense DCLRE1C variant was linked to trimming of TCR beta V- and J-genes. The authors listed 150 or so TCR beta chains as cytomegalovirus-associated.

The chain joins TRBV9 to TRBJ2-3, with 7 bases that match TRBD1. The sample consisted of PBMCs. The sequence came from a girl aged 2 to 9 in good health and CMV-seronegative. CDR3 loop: CASSARFTGASTDTQYF. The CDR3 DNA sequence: TGTGCCAGCAGCGCTCGATTTACAGGGGCAAGCACAGATACGCAGTATTTT.